This T cell receptor beta chain was retrieved from a study of stem cell transplantation in POMP-related autoinflammatory disease. Study context: Before transplant: CD4+ naive skewing, low CD8+ proportions, reduced cytokine secretion.

A word on this clone: The target antigen is unknown.

The assay was immunoSEQ multiplex PCR, and TCRdb's table has in-frame clones only and misses some. The sample has 30,000 or so clones; about 90% are singletons. Study-level points and caveats: A trend toward lower repertoire diversity and greater clonality appeared in every analyzed T-cell subset of PRAID patients. Fewer unique TRB V-J gene pairings were identified in patients with PRAID.

The CDR3 runs 13 residues. The germline CDR1 and CDR2 sequences are SEHNR and FQNEAQ (reference sequence). V was clipped by 5 bases and J by 2 bases, with 10 bases between them. Here the sequenced sample was CD4+ T cells from PBMCs, taken before stem cell transplantation. The genes are TRBV7-9 and TRBJ2-7; D possibly corresponds to TRBD1 (5 bases). This clonotype was sampled from a human donor with POMP-related autoinflammation and immune dysregulation (PRAID). CDR3 amino acids: CASSHDSPYEQYF. The CDR3 nucleotides read TGTGCCAGCAGCCACGACAGCCCCTACGAGCAGTACTTC. The full variable domain, with the rest looked up from reference TRBV7-9 and TRBJ2-7, is DTGVSQNPRHKITKRGQNVTFRCDPISEHNRLYWYRQTLGQGPEFLTYFQNEAQLEKSRLLSDRFSAERPKGSFSTLEIQRTEQGDSAMYLCASSHDSPYEQYFGPGTRLTVT.